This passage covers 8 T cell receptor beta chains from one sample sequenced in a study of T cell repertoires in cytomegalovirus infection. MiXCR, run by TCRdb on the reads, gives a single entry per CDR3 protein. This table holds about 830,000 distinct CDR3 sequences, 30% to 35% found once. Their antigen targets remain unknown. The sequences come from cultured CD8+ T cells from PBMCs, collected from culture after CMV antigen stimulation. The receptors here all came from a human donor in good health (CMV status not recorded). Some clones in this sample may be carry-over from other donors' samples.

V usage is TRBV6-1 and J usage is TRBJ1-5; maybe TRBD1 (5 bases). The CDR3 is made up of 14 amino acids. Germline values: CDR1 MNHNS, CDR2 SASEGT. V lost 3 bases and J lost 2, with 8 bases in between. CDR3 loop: CASSDGGGNQPQHF. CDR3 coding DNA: TGTGCCAGCAGTGATGGGGGAGGCAATCAGCCCCAGCATTTT.

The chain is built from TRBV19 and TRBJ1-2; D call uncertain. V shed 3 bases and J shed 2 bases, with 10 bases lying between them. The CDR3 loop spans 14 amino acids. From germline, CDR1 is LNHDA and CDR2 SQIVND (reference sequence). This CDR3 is CASSIPGPNYGYTF. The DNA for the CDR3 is TGTGCCAGTAGTATCCCAGGCCCGAACTATGGCTACACCTTC.

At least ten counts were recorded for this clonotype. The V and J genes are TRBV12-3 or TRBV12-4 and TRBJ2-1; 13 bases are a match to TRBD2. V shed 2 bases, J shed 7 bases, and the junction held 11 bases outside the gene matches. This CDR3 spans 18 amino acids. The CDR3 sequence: CASSLLVRLAGGRNEQFF. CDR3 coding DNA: TGTGCCAGCAGTTTATTAGTCAGACTAGCGGGGGGCAGGAATGAGCAGTTCTTC.

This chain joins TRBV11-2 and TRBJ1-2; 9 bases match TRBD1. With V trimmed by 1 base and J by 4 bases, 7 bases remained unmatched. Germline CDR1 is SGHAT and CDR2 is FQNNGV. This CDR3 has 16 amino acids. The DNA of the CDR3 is TGTGCCAGCAGCTTAGTTACAGGGGGCGCAGTCTATGGCTACACCTTC. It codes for CASSLVTGGAVYGYTF.

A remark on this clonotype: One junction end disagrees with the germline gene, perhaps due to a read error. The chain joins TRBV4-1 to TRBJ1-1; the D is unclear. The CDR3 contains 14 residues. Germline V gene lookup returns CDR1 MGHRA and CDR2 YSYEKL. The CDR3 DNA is TGTGCCAGCAGCCAAGCTCCTCCCTACCCTGAAGCTTTCTTT. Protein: CASSQAPPYPEAFF.

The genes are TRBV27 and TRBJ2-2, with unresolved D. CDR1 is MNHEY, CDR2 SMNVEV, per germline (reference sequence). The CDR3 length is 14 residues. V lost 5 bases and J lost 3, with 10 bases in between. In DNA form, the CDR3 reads TGTGCCAGCAGTCCCCAGGAGCACACCGGGGAGCTGTTTTTT. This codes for CASSPQEHTGELFF.

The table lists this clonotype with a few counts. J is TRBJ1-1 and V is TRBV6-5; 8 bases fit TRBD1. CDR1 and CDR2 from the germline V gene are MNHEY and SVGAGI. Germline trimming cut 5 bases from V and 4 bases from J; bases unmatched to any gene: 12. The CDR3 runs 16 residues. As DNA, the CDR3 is TGTGCCAGCAGTGCGGACAGGGCAGTTGGGATCACTGAAGCTTTCTTT. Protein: CASSADRAVGITEAFF.

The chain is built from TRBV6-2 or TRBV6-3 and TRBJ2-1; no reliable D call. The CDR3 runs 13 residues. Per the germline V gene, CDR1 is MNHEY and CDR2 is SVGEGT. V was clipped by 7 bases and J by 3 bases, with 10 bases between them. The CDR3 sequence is CASTLGFYNEQFF. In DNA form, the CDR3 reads TGTGCCAGCACCCTGGGGTTCTACAATGAGCAGTTCTTC.